These T cell receptor beta chains were read from a single sample in a study of radiation and T cells in renal cell carcinoma. The method was immunoSEQ multiplex PCR; TCRdb's version includes in-frame clones alone and lacks a portion of them. The sample holds 40,000 to 50,000 clones; about 83% are singletons and the top ten take 25% to 35%. The input for sequencing was blood, taken from a patient whose treatment included radiotherapy and nephrectomy. These TCRs come from a woman aged 70-85 years with renal cell carcinoma. CDR3s include the opening cysteine and the closing phenylalanine or tryptophan. Fields, in order: CDR3 protein, CDR3 DNA, CDR3 length, clone size, V gene, J gene, D gene. The D gene is left open where the match is weak. A clone size is listed for some rows: how often the clone was seen (once, few, many), or a class if it is expanded.

CDR3aa: CASSKENRLDQPQHF
CDR3nt: TGTGCCAGCAGCAAAGAAAACAGGCTCGATCAGCCCCAGCATTTT
len: 15
abundance: NA
v_gene: TRBV21-1
j_gene: TRBJ1-5
d_gene: NA

CDR3aa: CTSSHASGGPYNEQFF
CDR3nt: TGCACCAGCAGCCATGCTAGCGGGGGGCCTTACAATGAGCAGTTCTTC
len: 16
abundance: few
v_gene: TRBV1
j_gene: TRBJ2-1
d_gene: NA

CDR3aa: CASSGKRTGYSYEQYF
CDR3nt: TGTGCCAGCAGTGGGAAGAGGACAGGGTACTCCTACGAGCAGTACTTC
len: 16
abundance: NA
v_gene: TRBV2
j_gene: TRBJ2-7
d_gene: TRBD1

CDR3aa: CASSPKGLAGGNEQFF
CDR3nt: TGTGCCAGCTCACCCAAGGGACTAGCGGGAGGCAATGAGCAGTTCTTC
len: 16
abundance: NA
v_gene: TRBV18
j_gene: TRBJ2-1
d_gene: TRBD2

CDR3aa: CASSRDSQETQYF
CDR3nt: TGTGCCAGCAGCCGGGACAGCCAAGAGACCCAGTACTTC
len: 13
abundance: NA
v_gene: TRBV4-2
j_gene: TRBJ2-5
d_gene: TRBD1

CDR3aa: CASSQDVAGRKAEAFF
CDR3nt: TGTGCCAGCAGCCAAGATGTGGCAGGGCGGAAGGCTGAAGCTTTCTTT
len: 16
abundance: once
v_gene: TRBV14
j_gene: TRBJ1-1
d_gene: NA

CDR3aa: CASSGQRDTQYF
CDR3nt: TGTGCCAGCAGTGGGCAACGAGATACGCAGTATTTT
len: 12
abundance: NA
v_gene: TRBV2
j_gene: TRBJ2-3
d_gene: NA

CDR3aa: CAWSVASSGEQYF
CDR3nt: TGTGCCTGGAGTGTAGCGTCTTCTGGGGAGCAGTACTTC
len: 13
abundance: NA
v_gene: TRBV30
j_gene: TRBJ2-7
d_gene: NA

CDR3aa: CASSKVGQETANTEAFF
CDR3nt: TGTGCCAGCAGCAAAGTTGGACAGGAGACCGCGAACACTGAAGCTTTCTTT
len: 17
abundance: NA
v_gene: TRBV21-1
j_gene: TRBJ1-1
d_gene: NA

CDR3aa: CATAGSSEISTDTQYF
CDR3nt: TGTGCCACCGCCGGGAGTAGCGAGATAAGCACAGATACGCAGTATTTT
len: 16
abundance: once
v_gene: TRBV10-3
j_gene: TRBJ2-3
d_gene: NA

CDR3aa: CASSMAGVSYEQYF
CDR3nt: TGTGCCAGTAGTATGGCGGGAGTATCGTACGAGCAGTACTTC
len: 14
abundance: NA
v_gene: TRBV19
j_gene: TRBJ2-7
d_gene: TRBD2

CDR3aa: CASSQDGPDRADEQFF
CDR3nt: TGTGCCAGCAGCCAAGATGGGCCCGACAGGGCGGATGAGCAGTTCTTC
len: 16
abundance: NA
v_gene: TRBV4-2
j_gene: TRBJ2-1
d_gene: TRBD1

CDR3aa: CASSYLTGGDEQYF
CDR3nt: TGTGCCAGCAGCTACTTGACAGGGGGCGACGAGCAGTACTTC
len: 14
abundance: NA
v_gene: TRBV6-1
j_gene: TRBJ2-7
d_gene: TRBD1

CDR3aa: CASSYSKLAEQYF
CDR3nt: TGTGCCAGCAGTTACTCGAAATTGGCCGAGCAGTACTTC
len: 13
abundance: NA
v_gene: TRBV6-5
j_gene: TRBJ2-7
d_gene: NA

CDR3aa: CAGRNTGELFF
CDR3nt: TGTGCCGGCCGGAACACCGGGGAGCTGTTTTTT
len: 11
abundance: NA
v_gene: TRBV10-3
j_gene: TRBJ2-2
d_gene: NA

CDR3aa: CASNLDIDSYEQYF
CDR3nt: TGTGCCAGTAATCTCGACATTGACTCCTACGAGCAGTACTTC
len: 14
abundance: NA
v_gene: TRBV19
j_gene: TRBJ2-7
d_gene: NA

CDR3aa: CASRQGDNLYNEQFF
CDR3nt: TGTGCCAGCAGACAGGGAGACAACTTATACAATGAGCAGTTCTTC
len: 15
abundance: NA
v_gene: TRBV27
j_gene: TRBJ2-1
d_gene: NA

CDR3aa: CASGPAGGPREQYF
CDR3nt: TGTGCCAGCGGCCCAGCGGGGGGGCCTCGGGAGCAGTACTTC
len: 14
abundance: NA
v_gene: TRBV27
j_gene: TRBJ2-7
d_gene: TRBD2

CDR3aa: CASSSTGFSNTQYF
CDR3nt: TGTGCCAGCAGCTCAACAGGGTTCTCGAATACGCAGTATTTT
len: 14
abundance: NA
v_gene: TRBV5-8
j_gene: TRBJ2-3
d_gene: NA

CDR3aa: CASSPVGGGGNTIYF
CDR3nt: TGCGCCAGCAGCCCTGTCGGGGGTGGTGGAAACACCATATATTTT
len: 15
abundance: few
v_gene: TRBV5-1
j_gene: TRBJ1-3
d_gene: NA

CDR3aa: CASPECGGRPQETQYF
CDR3nt: TGTGCCAGCCCAGAATGTGGCGGGAGACCTCAAGAGACCCAGTACTTC
len: 16
abundance: NA
v_gene: TRBV25-1
j_gene: TRBJ2-5
d_gene: TRBD2

CDR3aa: CASRRDRGPQFF
CDR3nt: TGTGCCAGCAGGAGAGACAGGGGTCCGCAGTTCTTC
len: 12
abundance: NA
v_gene: TRBV7-2
j_gene: TRBJ2-1
d_gene: TRBD1

CDR3aa: CASSFGSGNSYEQYF
CDR3nt: TGTGCCAGCAGCTTTGGTAGCGGGAACTCCTACGAGCAGTACTTC
len: 15
abundance: NA
v_gene: TRBV7-2
j_gene: TRBJ2-7
d_gene: TRBD2

CDR3aa: CASSLDSSGSRYEQYF
CDR3nt: TGTGCCAGCAGCTTAGACTCTAGCGGGAGTAGGTACGAGCAGTACTTC
len: 16
abundance: NA
v_gene: TRBV7-2
j_gene: TRBJ2-7
d_gene: TRBD2

CDR3aa: CASSEGSGANVLTF
CDR3nt: TGTGCCAGCAGTGAGGGTTCTGGGGCCAACGTCCTGACTTTC
len: 14
abundance: NA
v_gene: TRBV6-1
j_gene: TRBJ2-6
d_gene: NA

CDR3aa: CASSERGGETQYF
CDR3nt: TGTGCCAGCAGTGAAAGGGGGGGAGAGACCCAGTACTTC
len: 13
abundance: NA
v_gene: TRBV6-1
j_gene: TRBJ2-5
d_gene: NA

CDR3aa: CSVEGRQGADYEQYF
CDR3nt: TGCAGCGTTGAAGGTCGGCAGGGAGCGGACTACGAGCAGTACTTC
len: 15
abundance: few
v_gene: TRBV29-1
j_gene: TRBJ2-7
d_gene: NA

CDR3aa: CASSPLTGTEAFF
CDR3nt: TGTGCCAGCTCACCACTGACGGGGACTGAAGCTTTCTTT
len: 13
abundance: few
v_gene: TRBV18
j_gene: TRBJ1-1
d_gene: NA

CDR3aa: CAFLIRSGANVLTF
CDR3nt: TGTGCCTTCCTCATTCGGTCTGGGGCCAACGTCCTGACTTTC
len: 14
abundance: NA
v_gene: TRBV30
j_gene: TRBJ2-6
d_gene: NA

CDR3aa: CASSYEGGQPQHF
CDR3nt: TGTGCCAGCAGTTACGAGGGGGGTCAGCCCCAGCATTTT
len: 13
abundance: NA
v_gene: TRBV6-5
j_gene: TRBJ1-5
d_gene: NA

CDR3aa: CASSSCSPGQGGSGYTF
CDR3nt: TGTGCCAGCAGCTCGTGCTCGCCGGGACAGGGGGGTTCAGGCTACACCTTC
len: 17
abundance: NA
v_gene: TRBV7-7
j_gene: TRBJ1-2
d_gene: TRBD1

CDR3aa: CASSDSYEQYF
CDR3nt: TGTGCCAGCAGCGACTCCTACGAGCAGTACTTC
len: 11
abundance: NA
v_gene: TRBV5-4
j_gene: TRBJ2-7
d_gene: NA

CDR3aa: CAWGQVGGGTYEQYF
CDR3nt: TGTGCCTGGGGTCAGGTGGGCGGTGGGACCTACGAGCAGTACTTC
len: 15
abundance: NA
v_gene: TRBV30
j_gene: TRBJ2-7
d_gene: NA

CDR3aa: CASSPITSSAYEQYF
CDR3nt: TGTGCCAGCAGCCCGATAACCTCGTCTGCCTACGAGCAGTACTTC
len: 15
abundance: NA
v_gene: TRBV7-9
j_gene: TRBJ2-7
d_gene: NA

CDR3aa: CASSFRRAIYEQYF
CDR3nt: TGTGCCAGCAGCTTCAGGAGGGCCATCTACGAGCAGTACTTC
len: 14
abundance: NA
v_gene: TRBV13
j_gene: TRBJ2-7
d_gene: NA

CDR3aa: CASSLLGGDPYNSPLHF
CDR3nt: TGTGCCAGCAGCTTGTTGGGCGGGGATCCCTATAATTCACCCCTCCACTTT
len: 17
abundance: NA
v_gene: TRBV5-6
j_gene: TRBJ1-6
d_gene: NA

CDR3aa: CASSPGQGYTEAFF
CDR3nt: TGTGCCAGCAGCCCGGGACAGGGATACACTGAAGCTTTCTTT
len: 14
abundance: NA
v_gene: TRBV7-8
j_gene: TRBJ1-1
d_gene: TRBD1

CDR3aa: CASSPMLGSGASNYGYTF
CDR3nt: TGTGCCAGCAGCCCAATGCTCGGTTCGGGGGCGTCTAACTATGGCTACACCTTC
len: 18
abundance: NA
v_gene: TRBV5-6
j_gene: TRBJ1-2
d_gene: NA

CDR3aa: CASREGDRYEQYF
CDR3nt: TGTGCCAGCAGGGAGGGGGACCGCTACGAGCAGTACTTC
len: 13
abundance: few
v_gene: TRBV2
j_gene: TRBJ2-7
d_gene: NA